This entry features one T cell receptor (beta chain) sequence. These data originate in a study of blood T cell repertoires in COVID-19. The CDR3 contains 17 residues. Germline V lookup: CDR1 KGHSH, CDR2 LQKENI. V lost 2 bases to trimming and J lost 7 bases, with 21 bases between them. Authors' processing steps: Estimated nucleated cell counts came from reference gene primer amplification. Some clones are missing from TCRdb's copy, which holds only in-frame ones; the method was immunoSEQ multiplex PCR. V and J calls and clone size are given by that table; D and trimming were obtained from the DNA. The table lists about 200,000 clones, approximately 80% of them singletons.

The chain recombines TRBV18 with TRBJ1-5; TRBD1 might be the D (6 bases). The sequenced sample consisted of peripheral blood. This TCR derives from a man aged 35 to 55 with acute or convalescent COVID-19. The CDR3 reads CASSPGDTGSRGQPQHF. In nucleotides, the CDR3 is TGTGCCAGCTCACCAGGGGATACAGGGTCGAGGGGCCAGCCCCAGCATTTT.